This paragraph reports one T cell receptor beta chain. Per the original methods: It was from reference gene primer amplification that nucleated cell counts were estimated. Libraries were prepared by immunoSEQ multiplex PCR; TCRdb keeps only in-frame clonotypes and omits some of them. V, J and clone size reflect that table, while D and trimming were determined from the DNA. Of 200,000 to 300,000 clones listed, just under 85% are singletons. The data were taken from a study of blood T cell repertoires in COVID-19. Across the study: Samples came from the United States, Italy and Spain, spanning acute and convalescent COVID-19.

The clonotype was recovered from a man between 50 and 59 years old with acute or convalescent COVID-19. The sequenced material came from peripheral blood.

The DNA of the CDR3 is TGTGCCAGCAGTTTAAGGGGCAGCACATACGAGCAGTACTTC. It translates to CASSLRGSTYEQYF. V gene TRBV28 combines with J gene TRBJ2-7; possible D gene TRBD1, 5 bases. Germline-derived CDR1 and CDR2 are MDHEN and SYDVKM. Trimming cost V 2 bases and J 4 bases, with 12 bases left between them. The length of the CDR3 is 14 residues.